This T cell receptor (beta chain) was sequenced in a study of beta chain features in type 1 diabetes. The length of the CDR3 is 14 residues. Germline loops: CDR1 SGHRS, CDR2 YFSETQ. The V and J ends lost 4 bases and 4 bases, in that order; junction bases with no gene match: 5. Every bit of the isolated RNA underwent reverse transcription, so sequencing read expressed TCRB transcripts. Clones were sequenced by immunoSEQ multiplex PCR, and TCRdb holds only the in-frame ones, with some missing. Here the sample spans more than 300,000 clones, over 10% being singletons. The chain combines TRBV5-1 with TRBJ1-5; 7 bases fit TRBD1. Sequenced input: naive CD4+ T cells from blood. The origin of this receptor is a man aged 18 to 35 in good health. This chain's CDR3 is CASSLTGENQPQHF. CDR3 bases: TGCGCCAGCAGCCTTACAGGGGAAAATCAGCCCCAGCATTTT.